Each of the 30 T cell receptor beta chains below was sequenced from the same sample in a study of blood T cell repertoires in COVID-19. Libraries were prepared by immunoSEQ multiplex PCR; TCRdb keeps only in-frame clonotypes and omits some of them. This table holds about 230,000 clones, approximately 90% found once. Sequencing input: PBMCs or T cells enriched from blood (not recorded which). The receptors shown here come from a woman aged 40 to 49 with acute COVID-19.

The chain recombines TRBV24-1 with TRBJ1-1, with a weak D call TRBD1 (5 bases). CDR1 is KGHDR, CDR2 SFDVKD, per germline. Trimming stripped 5 bases from V and 4 bases from J, with 10 bases between. The CDR3 sequence is 13 residues long. The CDR3 DNA follows: TGTGCCACCAGTGTCGGGGGGAGCACTGAAGCTTTCTTT. As protein: CATSVGGSTEAFF.

The chain is built from TRBV7-2 and TRBJ2-1; D may be TRBD1 (6 bases). V lost 2 bases and J lost 4, with 12 bases in between. The V gene's germline CDR1 is SGHTA and CDR2 FQGNSA. The CDR3 sequence is 15 residues long. The CDR3 protein is CASSLSGDTYNEQFF. The DNA for the CDR3 is TGTGCCAGCAGCTTATCCGGGGACACTTACAATGAGCAGTTCTTC.

This clone was recorded a few times. The V call is TRBV7-2, the J call TRBJ2-1; D gene unclear. This CDR3 region has 19 residues. The germline CDR1 and CDR2 sequences are SGHTA and FQGNSA. The V and J ends lost 4 bases and 0 bases respectively, with 22 bases between them. CDR3 sequence reads: CASSSPSRERGSSYNEQFF. Here the CDR3 DNA reads TGTGCCAGCAGCTCCCCCTCCCGAGAGCGAGGCAGCTCCTACAATGAGCAGTTCTTC.

The chain is built from TRBV5-3 and TRBJ1-5; the D gene is possibly TRBD1 (6 bases). TRBV5-3 is known as an ORF, though its function is uncertain. The CDR3 contains 15 residues. Trimming cost V 4 bases and J 6 bases, with 17 bases left between them. The CDR3 nucleotides are TGTGCCAGAAGCGGATACAACAGGGAATCTCAGCCCCAGCATTTT. It yields the protein CARSGYNRESQPQHF.

J is TRBJ1-6 and V is TRBV7-2; D is perhaps TRBD1 (5 bases). V shed 3 bases and J shed 11 bases, with 11 bases lying between them. Germline values: CDR1 SGHTA, CDR2 FQGNSA. CDR3 length: 13 residues. This CDR3 reads CASSLYGAAPLHF. CDR3 sequence (DNA): TGTGCCAGCAGCTTGTATGGGGCCGCACCCCTCCACTTT.

This clone was counted between two and nine times. J is TRBJ1-1 and V is TRBV12-5, with 9 bases aligning to TRBD1. J gave up 0 bases and V 9 bases, and 11 bases lay outside the gene matches. CDR1 LGHNT and CDR2 FRNRAP come from the germline V gene. The CDR3 consists of 16 residues. The CDR3 is CASVMGQGNLNTEAFF. CDR3 coding DNA: TGTGCTAGCGTAATGGGACAGGGCAATTTGAACACTGAAGCTTTCTTT.

This chain connects TRBV2 to TRBJ2-6; D remains ambiguous. Looked up from germline, CDR1 is SNHLY and CDR2 is FYNNEI. The V end lost 3 bases, the J end lost 0 bases, and 6 bases lay between the germline ends. This CDR3 has 15 amino acids. This CDR3 reads CASSDGPSGANVLTF. CDR3 nucleotides: TGTGCCAGCAGTGACGGTCCCTCTGGGGCCAACGTCCTGACTTTC. Looking up the rest from reference TRBV2 and TRBJ2-6 gives the full variable domain: EPEVTQTPSHQVTQMGQEVILRCVPISNHLYFYWYRQILGQKVEFLVSFYNNEISEKSEIFDDQFSVERPDGSNFTLKIRSTKLEDSAMYFCASSDGPSGANVLTFGAGSRLTVL.

This rearrangement joins TRBV6-5 to TRBJ2-2; perhaps TRBD2 as D (6 bases). The CDR3 has 15 residues. Trimming removed 2 bases from V and 6 bases from J, with 13 bases in between. Germline V lookup: CDR1 MNHEY, CDR2 SVGAGI. CDR3 residues: CASSYGGLPAGELFF. The CDR3 bases are TGTGCCAGCAGTTACGGGGGGTTGCCTGCCGGGGAGCTGTTTTTT.

This rearrangement joins TRBV5-6 to TRBJ2-5; 10 positions match TRBD1. The CDR3 is 15 residues long. Trimming at V came to 4 bases and at J to 6 bases, leaving 9 bases not matched to a gene. From germline, CDR1 is SGHDT and CDR2 YYEEEE. The CDR3: CASSPRGTGVQTQYF. DNA for the CDR3: TGTGCCAGCAGCCCGAGGGGGACAGGGGTGCAGACCCAGTACTTC.

This clone came up once. The chain joins TRBV5-1 to TRBJ1-6; unclear D gene. Germline CDR1 and CDR2: SGHRS and YFSETQ. CDR3 length: 15 residues. V lost 2 bases to trimming and J lost 0 bases, with 6 bases between them. This CDR3 reads CASSLGSSYNSPLHF. The DNA of the CDR3 is TGCGCCAGCAGCTTAGGGAGCTCCTATAATTCACCCCTCCACTTT. Supplemented by reference TRBV5-1 and TRBJ1-6, the full variable domain reads KAGVTQTPRYLIKTRGQQVTLSCSPISGHRSVSWYQQTPGQGLQFLFEYFSETQRNKGNFPGRFSGRQFSNSRSEMNVSTLELGDSALYLCASSLGSSYNSPLHFGNGTRLTVT.

The chain uses TRBV7-2 and TRBJ1-5; D uncertain. The CDR3 is 13 residues long. Trimming stripped 4 bases from V and 3 bases from J, with 7 bases between. Germline V gives CDR1 SGHTA, CDR2 FQGNSA. In DNA form, the CDR3 reads TGTGCCAGCAGCTCCCAGATCAATCAGCCCCAGCATTTT. This codes for CASSSQINQPQHF.

The chain has TRBV12-3 or TRBV12-4 and TRBJ2-3; D perhaps matches TRBD2 (6 bases). This CDR3 has 12 amino acids. Between the trimmed V and J ends, which lost 6 bases and 9 bases, there was a span of 13 bases. The CDR3 reads CASSASGLTQYF. The CDR3 nucleotides are TGTGCCAGCAGCGCCTCGGGACTGACGCAGTATTTT.

The chain has TRBV30 and TRBJ2-1; no clear D. Germline values: CDR1 GTSNPN, CDR2 SVGIG (reference sequence). The CDR3 runs 13 residues. Trimming shortened V by 0 bases and J by 6 bases, and 9 bases separated the two germline ends. In DNA, the CDR3 is TGTGCCTGGAGTGTTTTCCAAGCCAATGAGCAGTTCTTC. Amino acids: CAWSVFQANEQFF.

V usage is TRBV18 and J usage is TRBJ2-7; a possible D gene is TRBD1 (6 bases). Trimming took 6 bases from V and 6 from J, leaving 9 bases between them. The CDR3 has 11 residues. Germline-derived CDR1 and CDR2 are KGHSH and LQKENI. CDR3 coding DNA: TGTGCCAGCTCTTCCAGGGGCGAGCAGTACTTC. It encodes CASSSRGEQYF.

The chain recombines TRBV19 with TRBJ1-3; a possible D gene is TRBD1 (5 bases). The length of the CDR3 is 15 residues. Germline lookup yields CDR1 LNHDA and CDR2 SQIVND (reference sequence). The V end was cut by 9 bases, the J end by 0 bases, with 15 bases between. The CDR3 here is CASHTTVASGNTIYF. The CDR3 DNA reads TGTGCCAGCCACACGACAGTGGCCTCTGGAAACACCATATATTTT.

V is TRBV15 and J is TRBJ1-6; D not certain. CDR1 is LNHNV and CDR2 is YYDKDF in the germline V gene (reference sequence). The CDR3 sequence is 15 residues long. The V end was cut by 5 bases, the J end by 1 base, with 9 bases between. The CDR3 sequence: CATSDGVSYNSPLHF. CDR3 DNA: TGTGCCACCAGCGACGGAGTGTCCTATAATTCACCCCTCCACTTT. The variable domain in full, completed from reference TRBV15 and TRBJ1-6, reads DAMVIQNPRYQVTQFGKPVTLSCSQTLNHNVMYWYQQKSSQAPKLLFHYYDKDFNNEADTPDNFQSRRPNTSFCFLDIRSPGLGDTAMYLCATSDGVSYNSPLHFGNGTRLTVT.

In nucleotides, the CDR3 is TGTGCCAGCTCACCCGGACTGCTATGGGAGCAGTTCTTC. It codes for CASSPGLLWEQFF. V gene TRBV18 combines with J gene TRBJ2-1, with D possibly matching TRBD2 (5 bases). The CDR3 has 13 amino acids. The V and J ends lost 3 bases and 10 bases respectively, with 13 bases between them. The V gene's germline CDR1 is KGHSH and CDR2 LQKENI.

The rearrangement links TRBV12-3 or TRBV12-4 to TRBJ1-1; TRBD1 agrees at 9 bases. CDR3 length: 13 residues. Trimming took 4 bases from V and 11 from J; bases not matched to a gene: 8. The CDR3 reads CASSSRGQGRAFF. The CDR3, as DNA: TGTGCCAGCAGTTCCCGTGGACAGGGGCGGGCTTTCTTT.

This chain joins TRBV24-1 and TRBJ1-4; 7 nucleotides align to TRBD1. The CDR3 spans 15 residues. V trimming: 10 bases; J trimming: 5 bases; junction bases outside the gene matches: 12. CDR1 is KGHDR, CDR2 SFDVKD, per germline. DNA of the CDR3: TGTGCCACAGCCGATCGGACAGGAGGAAATGAAAAACTGTTTTTT. This codes for CATADRTGGNEKLFF.

The chain joins TRBV3-1 (or the pseudogene TRBV3-2) to TRBJ2-2; 9 bases align to TRBD2. Losses at the gene ends were 4 bases for V and 0 bases for J; bases not matched to a gene: 9. CDR1 is LGHDT and CDR2 is YNNKEL in the germline V gene (reference sequence). The CDR3 length is 18 residues. Written as DNA, the CDR3 is TGTGCCAGCAGCCGCAGGGTTAGCGGGAGCGCGAACACCGGGGAGCTGTTTTTT. Amino acid sequence: CASSRRVSGSANTGELFF.

J is TRBJ1-1 and V is TRBV19; D is possibly TRBD1 (6 bases). The CDR3 is 13 residues long. Germline values: CDR1 LNHDA, CDR2 SQIVND (reference sequence). V gave up 10 bases and J gave up 0 bases, with 12 bases separating them. The CDR3 spells CATSKGVNTEAFF. The CDR3 bases are TGTGCCACATCCAAGGGGGTGAACACTGAAGCTTTCTTT.

J is TRBJ1-2 and V is TRBV24-1; D not certain. Germline-derived CDR1 and CDR2 are KGHDR and SFDVKD. The CDR3 runs 15 residues. Trimming cost V 3 bases and J 2 bases, with 12 bases left between them. The CDR3 protein is CATSDPKHGNYGYTF. DNA for the CDR3: TGTGCCACCAGTGATCCTAAACACGGGAACTATGGCTACACCTTC.

This clone was seen a single time. This chain connects TRBV10-3 to TRBJ2-1, with D uncertain. Looked up from germline, CDR1 is ENHRY and CDR2 is SYGVKD. The CDR3 spans 14 residues. Trimming cost V 0 bases and J 9 bases, with 12 bases left between them. CDR3 DNA: TGTGCCATCAGTGAGTCGACTGTGGCGACTGAGCAGTTCTTC. The encoded protein is CAISESTVATEQFF.

The J gene is TRBJ2-1, the V gene TRBV5-6, with 10 bases fitting TRBD2. After removal of 1 base from V and 8 bases from J, the junction contained 12 bases not matched to a gene. Germline V CDR1 and CDR2: SGHDT, YYEEEE. This CDR3 region has 17 residues. In DNA, the CDR3 is TGTGCCAGCAGCTTGAGATTGCTAGCGGGAGTTGGAGATGAGCAGTTCTTC. Translating it yields CASSLRLLAGVGDEQFF.

The chain links TRBV19 to TRBJ1-3; D is unresolved. This CDR3 region has 19 residues. Trimming took 0 bases from V and 0 from J, leaving 18 bases between them. Germline CDR1 reads LNHDA; CDR2 reads SQIVND (reference sequence). CDR3 nucleotides: TGTGCCAGTAGTATAGATCGTCTCGGGAACGGAGGCTCTGGAAACACCATATATTTT. Encoded protein: CASSIDRLGNGGSGNTIYF.

The chain couples TRBV7-2 to TRBJ2-3; TRBD2 agrees at 11 bases. CDR1 SGHTA and CDR2 FQGNSA come from the germline V gene. The V segment lost 3 bases and the J segment 4 bases; nucleotides outside the gene matches: 6. CDR3 size: 16 residues. CDR3 nucleotide sequence: TGTGCCAGCAGCTTTAGACTAGCGGGGCTCCCAGATACGCAGTATTTT. Amino acid sequence: CASSFRLAGLPDTQYF.

This clone was seen a handful of times. The J gene is TRBJ1-5, the V gene TRBV7-2, with D unresolved. Germline loops: CDR1 SGHTA, CDR2 FQGNSA. The CDR3 is 15 amino acids. V lost 1 base and J 6 bases, leaving 13 bases between the germline ends. The CDR3 DNA is TGTGCCAGCAGCTTAGATGGTCTCCTAAGTCAGCCCCAGCATTTT. Its translation: CASSLDGLLSQPQHF.

CDR3 in amino acids: CASSLASMTGGRETQYF. The CDR3 nucleotides read TGCGCCAGCAGCTTGGCCTCAATGACAGGGGGCAGGGAGACCCAGTACTTC. V is TRBV5-1 and J is TRBJ2-5, with 10 bases lining up with TRBD1. The CDR3 is 17 amino acids. J gave up 5 bases and V 0 bases, and 10 bases lay outside the gene matches. In germline, CDR1 is SGHRS, CDR2 YFSETQ.

The chain links TRBV5-1 to TRBJ2-7, with 7 bases fitting TRBD1. This CDR3 is 16 amino acids long. CDR1 SGHRS and CDR2 YFSETQ come from the germline V gene. V was pared by 3 bases and J by 2 bases, with 11 bases of the junction left unmatched. Here the CDR3 DNA reads TGCGCCAGCAGCTCACAGGGGATCCGAGCCCCCTACGAGCAGTACGTC. Residues: CASSSQGIRAPYEQYV.

This chain connects TRBV5-1 to TRBJ2-2, with no clear D. Germline CDR1 reads SGHRS; CDR2 reads YFSETQ. Trimming removed 6 bases from V and 5 bases from J, with 11 bases in between. The CDR3 is made up of 13 amino acids. The CDR3 sequence: CASTVLVTGELFF. CDR3 in DNA: TGCGCCAGCACTGTCCTAGTTACCGGGGAGCTGTTTTTT.